These 14 T cell receptor beta chains were all obtained from the same sample, sequenced in a study of blood T cell repertoires in COVID-19. The method was immunoSEQ multiplex PCR; TCRdb's version includes in-frame clones alone and lacks a portion of them. The sample contains under 250,000 clones, around 84% of which appear only once. The sequencing sample was made of peripheral blood. The receptors come from a woman aged 60-70 years who had recovered from COVID-19.

The genes are TRBV3-1 (or the pseudogene TRBV3-2) and TRBJ2-7; TRBD1 matches at 8 bases. Trimming took 0 bases from V and 2 from J; bases not matched to a gene: 6. The germline V gene encodes CDR1 LGHDT and CDR2 YNNKEL (reference sequence). The CDR3 is 16 residues long. CDR3 residues: CASSQERRTGTYEQYF. CDR3 bases: TGTGCCAGCAGCCAAGAGAGGCGGACAGGGACCTACGAGCAGTACTTC.

The chain links TRBV25-1 to TRBJ1-3; D not certain. CDR3 size: 12 residues. Germline V gene sequence: CDR1 MGHDK, CDR2 SYGVNS. Trimming cost V 7 bases and J 1 base, with 5 bases left between them. The CDR3 coding sequence is TGTGCCAGCACAGGATCTGGAAACACCATATATTTT. Translated: CASTGSGNTIYF.

The DNA for the CDR3 is TGTGCCAGCAGCTTAGCCCTCAGGGAGGGGGATGGCTACACCTTC. Amino acid sequence: CASSLALREGDGYTF. V usage is TRBV11-2 and J usage is TRBJ1-2; tentatively, D is TRBD1 (6 bases). Germline loops: CDR1 SGHAT, CDR2 FQNNGV. V shed 1 base and J shed 6 bases, with 15 bases lying between them. CDR3 size: 15 residues.

This clone appeared a few times. The rearrangement links TRBV7-9 to TRBJ1-2, with D perhaps TRBD1 (5 bases). V gave up 3 bases and J gave up 0 bases, with 14 bases separating them. Germline V lookup: CDR1 SEHNR, CDR2 FQNEAQ (reference sequence). The length of the CDR3 is 16 residues. The DNA for the CDR3 is TGTGCCAGCAGCTTTAAGGGGAGACTAGCTAACTATGGCTACACCTTC. Translated: CASSFKGRLANYGYTF.

The V call is TRBV14, the J call TRBJ1-1; tentative D call: TRBD1 (5 bases). The germline V gene has CDR1 SGHDN and CDR2 FVKESK. The CDR3 spans 14 residues. V was clipped by 4 bases and J by 9 bases, with 18 bases between them. The CDR3 DNA sequence: TGTGCCAGCAGCCCGGCCAACCGAGGGACTAAAGCTTTCTTT. As protein: CASSPANRGTKAFF.

The V and J genes are TRBV2 and TRBJ1-5; D remains ambiguous. Germline V gene data show CDR1 as SNHLY and CDR2 as FYNNEI. This CDR3 is built from 13 residues. Trimming removed 4 bases from V and 1 base from J, with 5 bases in between. In DNA form, the CDR3 reads TGTGCCAGCAGTGCACAGAGCAATCAGCCCCAGCATTTT. Protein product: CASSAQSNQPQHF.

The rearrangement links TRBV9 to TRBJ1-4; TRBD1 matches 7 bases. There are 16 residues in the CDR3. From germline, CDR1 is SGDLS and CDR2 YYNGEE. V trimming: 3 bases; J trimming: 0 bases; junction bases outside the gene matches: 5. CDR3 sequence: CASSAHDRATNEKLFF. CDR3 sequence (DNA): TGTGCCAGCAGCGCCCACGACAGGGCAACTAATGAAAAACTGTTTTTT.

There are a few counts of this clone. The chain employs TRBV3-1 (or the pseudogene TRBV3-2) and TRBJ2-2; 7 bases line up with TRBD1. Germline CDR1 and CDR2: LGHDT and YNNKEL (reference sequence). This CDR3 contains 14 residues. Trimming removed 3 bases from V and 4 bases from J; junction bases left unmatched: 2. CDR3: CASSQRTGTGELFF. DNA for the CDR3: TGTGCCAGCAGCCAGAGGACAGGCACCGGGGAGCTGTTTTTT.

The genes are TRBV30 and TRBJ2-1; 7 nucleotides align to TRBD1. Trimming removed 5 bases from V and 4 bases from J; junction bases left unmatched: 11. Looked up from germline, CDR1 is GTSNPN and CDR2 is SVGIG (reference sequence). This CDR3 contains 15 residues. CDR3 coding DNA: TGTGCCTGGGCGGCTGACCCACAGGGGTACAATGAGCAGTTCTTC. It encodes CAWAADPQGYNEQFF.

J is TRBJ1-2 and V is TRBV19; perhaps TRBD1 as D (6 bases). This CDR3 contains 15 residues. The germline V gene encodes CDR1 LNHDA and CDR2 SQIVND (reference sequence). Trimming took off 11 bases at V and 0 bases at J, with 19 bases between the two ends. CDR3 region: CASSQGSYSNYGYTF. The CDR3 DNA is TGTGCCTCAAGTCAGGGGTCCTATTCTAACTATGGCTACACCTTC.

This chain joins TRBV6-2 or TRBV6-3 and TRBJ2-7, with D possibly being TRBD1 (6 bases). This CDR3 region has 17 residues. V was clipped by 0 bases and J by 1 base, with 16 bases between them. CDR1 is MNHEY and CDR2 is SVGEGT in the germline V gene. The DNA for the CDR3 is TGTGCCAGCAGTTACTCCCCCCTGACAGGACGGTCCTACGAGCAGTACTTC. Translation: CASSYSPLTGRSYEQYF.

V and J are TRBV11-2 and TRBJ1-6, with TRBD1 matching 7 bases. Germline assignment: CDR1 SGHAT and CDR2 FQNNGV. This CDR3 region has 15 residues. J was trimmed by 6 bases and V by 4 bases; bases with no gene match: 6. In nucleotides, the CDR3 is TGTGCCAGCAGCTCCACCGGGACAGCTAATTCACCCCTCCACTTT. Translation: CASSSTGTANSPLHF.

The chain links TRBV27 to TRBJ1-5, with D maybe TRBD1 (6 bases). V lost 3 bases, J lost 3 bases, and 15 bases lay in between. CDR1 is MNHEY, CDR2 SMNVEV, per germline (reference sequence). This CDR3 contains 16 residues. CDR3 sequence reads: CASSFAGGLTNQPQHF. The CDR3 nucleotides are TGTGCCAGCAGTTTTGCGGGGGGGCTAACCAATCAGCCCCAGCATTTT.

V and J are TRBV4-2 and TRBJ1-1; D gene unclear. V lost 0 bases to trimming and J lost 2 bases, with 13 bases between them. CDR1 and CDR2 (germline): LGHNA, YNFKEQ. This CDR3 has 16 residues. The CDR3 bases are TGTGCCAGCAGCCAAGATTTGCGGTCAATCAACACTGAAGCTTTCTTT. This sequence encodes CASSQDLRSINTEAFF.